This T cell receptor beta chain derives from a study of T-cell memory formation after mild COVID-19 (dated by TCRdb to 2020 to 2022). Some background on the complete study: TCR sequence clusters from the two donors were found to be largely donor specific. Longitudinal TCRalpha and TCRbeta repertoire sequencing tracked T-cell clones expanding and contracting after mild COVID-19 in a couple of donors. Two young, previously healthy adult volunteers, one female and one male, were included in the cohort. What the authors observed across the whole study: Some responding clones were found in pre-infection memory, which suggests that pre-existing cross-reactive memory T cells took part in the SARS-CoV-2 response. From day 15 to 85, contracting clones showed balanced CD4/CD8 phenotypes, whereas a second wave of clones that expanded from day 15 to 37 leaned towards CD4+. The second-wave clones that peaked on day 37 were not confirmed to be SARS-CoV-2 specific. Contracting CD4+ clones were found mainly in CM and EM memory subsets, while CD8+ clones were enriched in EMRA. Only a couple of mild cases were covered in the study, and larger cohorts including severe cases with pre-infection samples were considered necessary.

Ficoll-Paque density gradient centrifugation was the method used to isolate PBMCs. Between the V and J ends, shortened by 0 bases and 2 bases respectively, the junction contains 15 bases. The CDR3 contains 17 residues, cysteine and phenylalanine counted. The read is trimmed to its CDR3 DNA, 51 bases read in frame from base 1. CDR1 and CDR2 (SGHRS, YFSETQ) derive from the germline V gene. This clonotype turned up a few times. Its specific antigen is unknown. Per-base quality was not reported, and no clone a single base away is much larger than it. Sequencing relied on an Illumina NovaSeq 6000. Using 5'RACE with constant-segment primers, TCRalpha and TCRbeta cDNA libraries were constructed, with sample barcodes and unique molecular identifiers added in the process. Trizol reagent was used to extract RNA from every sample. Libraries were amplified in two PCR steps, with a second sample barcode and Illumina TruSeq adapters added in the second step. Sequencing of the libraries was done on an Illumina NovaSeq, producing 2 x 150 bp paired-end reads. For the original study's pipeline: With migec v1.2.7, reads were demultiplexed and then collapsed into UMI-guided consensus sequences. Using mixcr v2.1.11, UMI consensuses were aligned to TRA and TRB V and J templates and then assembled into clonotypes. Expanded or contracted clonotypes were those called significant by both edgeR and NoisET, with noise models trained on biological replicates. For edgeR calls, the cutoffs were a false discovery rate-adjusted p below 0.01 and a log2 fold-change threshold of 1. As an exploratory analysis of dynamics, max-normalized trajectories of the 1000 most abundant clonotypes were examined with PCA combined with hierarchical clustering. Separately sequenced CD4+ and CD8+ repertoires were used to assign the CD4 or CD8 phenotype of responding clones. TCRdb ran its own pipeline on the public reads, namely fastp trimming at Q25 and MiXCR clone calling, and kept in-frame beta chains. Each record represents a unique CDR3 protein, reported with the most common genes and DNA among its rows. The V and J calls follow TCRdb's processing rather than the paper's. The table for this sample lists 110,000 or so distinct CDR3 sequences; over 20% of them were counted only once. Roughly 37% of the sample is in the top ten clones.

What was sequenced was PBMCs or a T cell subset sorted from them (not recorded which). Here the chain combines TRBV5-1 and TRBJ2-1; a tentative D call is TRBD2 (6 bases match). The receptor comes from a man younger than 35 who had mild COVID-19 (a few samples of this study predate the infection). The sample titles of this study are shuffled in the database, so cell type and time point are left out; the donor was told from shared clones. The DNA sequence is TGCGCCAGCAGCTTGGGAATTGGCGGGGATACCTACAATGAGCAGTTCTTC. Its product reads: CASSLGIGGDTYNEQFF.